This T cell receptor beta chain was recorded in a study of long-term antiretroviral therapy in people with HIV. Findings of the study overall: Although diversity increased after ART, it remained lower than in transplant donor controls.

Researchers report immunoSEQ v3.0 was run at survey level. TCRdb keeps only in-frame clones here, not all; method: immunoSEQ multiplex PCR. Here the sample spans tens of thousands of clones, around nine tenths being singletons. Concerning this clone: The antigen is unknown.

The ends were cut back, 0 bases at V and 10 bases at J, with 11 bases in the middle. The CDR3 is 13 amino acids. Germline CDR1 is KGHSH and CDR2 is LQKENI. The rearrangement joins TRBV18 to TRBJ2-3, with D uncertain. Specimen: unsorted PBMCs, collected 0.1 years before starting antiretroviral therapy. The source is a woman in her forties or fifties with HIV. The CDR3 protein is CASSPPSIPAQYF. The CDR3, as DNA: TGTGCCAGCTCACCACCTTCGATCCCGGCGCAGTATTTT.